The next 26 T cell receptor beta chains were all read from a single sample in a study of CD8+ T cells in alopecia areata. The authors extracted RNA and reverse transcribed it into cDNA as the sequencing template. Clones were read by immunoSEQ multiplex PCR, and TCRdb kept only the in-frame ones, dropping some. Here the sample spans 90,000 to 150,000 clones, approximately 38% being singletons. Sequencing input: CD4+ T cells sorted from blood. The source is a human donor with alopecia areata.

This chain joins TRBV30 and TRBJ2-3; weak D call: TRBD1 (5 bases). Trimming took off 3 bases at V and 0 bases at J, with 7 bases between the two ends. Germline V CDR1 and CDR2: GTSNPN, SVGIG (reference sequence). This CDR3 has 13 amino acids. CDR3 DNA sequence: TGTGCCTGGAGGACAGCGAGCACAGATACGCAGTATTTT. This sequence encodes CAWRTASTDTQYF.

This chain connects TRBV30 to TRBJ2-3, with D hard to call. V lost 2 bases to trimming and J lost 6 bases, with 6 bases between them. Germline V CDR1 and CDR2: GTSNPN, SVGIG (reference sequence). This CDR3 spans 11 amino acids. CDR3 residues: CAWSFPDTQYF. The CDR3 region has the DNA TGTGCCTGGAGTTTCCCGGATACGCAGTATTTT.

Only a few counts were recorded for this clone. The chain joins TRBV28 to TRBJ2-3; 7 nucleotides align to TRBD2. The ends lost 6 bases at V and 4 bases at J; junction bases unmatched: 7. The CDR3 is 14 residues long. Germline assignment: CDR1 MDHEN and CDR2 SYDVKM. As DNA, the CDR3 is TGTGCCAGCAGATCTGGCGGGAGATCAGATACGCAGTATTTT. Amino acids: CASRSGGRSDTQYF. Full variable domain (outside the CDR3, taken from reference TRBV28 and TRBJ2-3): DVKVTQSSRYLVKRTGEKVFLECVQDMDHENMFWYRQDPGLGLRLIYFSYDVKMKEKGDIPEGYSVSREKKERFSLILESASTNQTSMYLCASRSGGRSDTQYFGPGTRLTVL.

The rearrangement links TRBV29-1 to TRBJ2-1, with D possibly being TRBD1 or TRBD2 (5 bases each). The V end lost 2 bases, the J end lost 9 bases, and 17 bases lay between the germline ends. This CDR3 contains 14 residues. Per germline, CDR1 SQVTM and CDR2 ANQGSEA. CDR3 sequence (DNA): TGCAGCGTTGAATCGTGGGGGACCGCGGTTGAGCAGTTCTTC. Amino acid sequence: CSVESWGTAVEQFF.

This sequence joins TRBV20-1 and TRBJ2-5; no clear D. V was clipped by 6 bases and J by 1 base, with 6 bases between them. The CDR3 contains 11 residues. Germline V gene lookup returns CDR1 DFQATT and CDR2 SNEGSKA (reference sequence). For the CDR3, the DNA is TGCAGTGCGGACCCCCAAGAGACCCAGTACTTC. This codes for CSADPQETQYF.

The chain is built from TRBV2 and TRBJ2-3; D uncertain. Germline-derived CDR1 and CDR2 are SNHLY and FYNNEI. The V end lost 6 bases, the J end lost 6 bases, and 10 bases lay between the germline ends. CDR3 length: 12 amino acids. CDR3 in amino acids: CASSSNTDTQYF. The CDR3 DNA sequence: TGTGCCAGCAGCTCGAACACCGATACGCAGTATTTT.

This clone has only a few counts. V is TRBV14 and J is TRBJ1-2; unclear D gene. Germline V gene data show CDR1 as SGHDN and CDR2 as FVKESK. V was cut by 2 bases and J by 8 bases, with 15 bases left in between. The CDR3 runs to 14 residues. CDR3 nucleotide sequence: TGTGCCAGCAGCCAACTCGACTCATTATGGGGCTACACCTTC. Protein product: CASSQLDSLWGYTF.

The V call is TRBV11-2, the J call TRBJ2-3; D is ambiguous. The germline gives CDR1 SGHAT, CDR2 FQNNGV. The CDR3 is 13 residues long. V was cut by 0 bases and J by 7 bases, with 8 bases left in between. The CDR3 nucleotides read TGTGCCAGCAGCTTAGATCTGAGCTATACGCAGTATTTT. This translates into CASSLDLSYTQYF.

The V and J genes are TRBV6-6 and TRBJ1-5; 11 bases line up with TRBD1. The CDR3 totals 15 residues. The germline V gene has CDR1 MNHNY and CDR2 SVGAGI (reference sequence). V shed 4 bases and J 6 bases; nucleotides not matched to a gene: 5. CDR3 sequence (DNA): TGTGCCAGCAGTTCACCGGGACAGGGGGGTCAGCCCCAGCATTTT. Translated: CASSSPGQGGQPQHF.

The chain is built from TRBV6-6 and TRBJ2-7, with D unresolved. Trimming cost V 7 bases and J 6 bases, with 13 bases left between them. Per germline, CDR1 MNHNY and CDR2 SVGAGI (reference sequence). The CDR3 totals 12 residues. The chain's CDR3 is CASTILDVEQYF. The CDR3 DNA sequence: TGTGCCAGCACCATACTGGACGTCGAGCAGTACTTC.

The chain couples TRBV5-4 to TRBJ2-3, with TRBD2 matching 7 bases. CDR3 length equals 15 residues. V shed 4 bases, J shed 8 bases, and the junction held 13 bases outside the gene matches. The germline gives CDR1 SGHNT, CDR2 YYREEE (reference sequence). The CDR3 spells CASSTGLLTLGTQYF. The CDR3 coding sequence is TGTGCCAGCAGCACGGGACTACTGACACTTGGTACGCAGTATTTT.

The chain uses TRBV7-9 and TRBJ2-7, with no clear D. Trimming shortened V by 5 bases and J by 3 bases, and 8 bases separated the two germline ends. The CDR3 is 12 amino acids. Germline V gene sequence: CDR1 SEHNR, CDR2 FQNEAQ (reference sequence). CDR3 amino acids: CASSDPGYEQYF. As DNA, the CDR3 is TGTGCCAGCAGCGACCCAGGCTACGAGCAGTACTTC.

The chain combines TRBV2 with TRBJ2-3; 9 positions match TRBD2. The ends lost 4 bases at V and 2 bases at J; junction bases unmatched: 1. This CDR3 contains 14 residues. Germline V CDR1 and CDR2: SNHLY, FYNNEI. The CDR3 coding sequence is TGTGCCAGCAGTGGACTAGCGGTCACAGATACGCAGTATTTT. This sequence encodes CASSGLAVTDTQYF.

The chain links TRBV7-2 to TRBJ2-3, with a tentative D call TRBD2 (6 bases). Germline values: CDR1 SGHTA, CDR2 FQGNSA. This CDR3 spans 13 amino acids. Trimming took off 5 bases at V and 1 base at J, with 7 bases between the two ends. Here the CDR3 DNA reads TGTGCCAGCAGCAGGGAGGGCACAGATACGCAGTATTTT. Translation gives CASSREGTDTQYF.

The gene calls are TRBV7-9 and TRBJ2-5; 7 bases agree with TRBD1. CDR3 length equals 14 residues. The germline CDR1 and CDR2 sequences are SEHNR and FQNEAQ (reference sequence). V was clipped by 5 bases and J by 5 bases; unmatched bases: 8. The CDR3 region is CASSDRGQSETQYF. In DNA, the CDR3 is TGTGCCAGCAGCGACCGGGGACAGTCGGAGACCCAGTACTTC.

The gene calls are TRBV7-2 and TRBJ1-1, with D maybe TRBD1 (5 bases). The V end lost 4 bases, the J end lost 5 bases, and 14 bases lay between the germline ends. The germline V gene has CDR1 SGHTA and CDR2 FQGNSA. The CDR3 loop spans 14 amino acids. The CDR3 region has the DNA TGTGCCAGCAGCTCGATGGGGACGGGGACTGAAGCTTTCTTT. This translates into CASSSMGTGTEAFF.

The rearrangement links TRBV29-1 to TRBJ1-1; D possibly corresponds to TRBD1 (6 bases). This CDR3 has 15 amino acids. Germline CDR1 SQVTM, CDR2 ANQGSEA. The ends were cut back, 6 bases at V and 0 bases at J, with 17 bases in the middle. As DNA, the CDR3 is TGCAGCGTCGTCGGACAGTATCCTATGAACACTGAAGCTTTCTTT. Residues: CSVVGQYPMNTEAFF.

This clone turned up a few times. The chain is built from TRBV18 and TRBJ2-3, with D uncertain. Germline V lookup: CDR1 KGHSH, CDR2 LQKENI. Between the trimmed V and J ends, which lost 2 bases and 4 bases, there was a span of 4 bases. The CDR3 is made up of 12 amino acids. This CDR3 is CASSPEADTQYF. In nucleotides, the CDR3 is TGTGCCAGCTCACCAGAAGCAGATACGCAGTATTTT.

This chain connects TRBV29-1 to TRBJ2-7; no clear D. Germline loops: CDR1 SQVTM, CDR2 ANQGSEA. V was pared by 7 bases and J by 2 bases, with 9 bases between. CDR3 length: 11 amino acids. Written as DNA, the CDR3 is TGCAGCGGGGCAGAGACCTACGAGCAGTACTTC. It specifies CSGAETYEQYF.

This clone was seen a single time. The chain recombines TRBV29-1 with TRBJ2-7; D perhaps matches TRBD2 (6 bases). The CDR3 has 13 amino acids. The V gene lost 0 bases and the J gene lost 6 bases, with 12 bases spanning the gap. From germline, CDR1 is SQVTM and CDR2 ANQGSEA. This chain's CDR3 is CSVEDHGGPEQYF. Here the CDR3 DNA reads TGCAGCGTTGAAGATCACGGGGGTCCCGAGCAGTACTTC.

This clone occurred a few times. The chain links TRBV6-6 to TRBJ2-1, with D possibly matching TRBD2 (7 bases). From germline, CDR1 is MNHNY and CDR2 SVGAGI (reference sequence). CDR3 length: 16 amino acids. Trimming left V 5 bases short and J 0 bases short, with 14 bases between. The CDR3 loop is CASSPGRGSSYNEQFF. DNA of the CDR3: TGTGCCAGCAGTCCGGGGAGGGGGAGCTCCTACAATGAGCAGTTCTTC.

The table lists this clone with a few counts. The J gene is TRBJ1-1, the V gene TRBV7-3; the D is unclear. This CDR3 has 13 residues. Per the germline V gene, CDR1 is SGHTA and CDR2 is FQGTGA. V was pared by 1 base and J by 1 base, with 4 bases between. CDR3 sequence: CASSLRENTEAFF. The CDR3 nucleotides read TGTGCCAGCAGCTTAAGGGAGAACACTGAAGCTTTCTTT.

The chain couples TRBV15 to TRBJ2-5; 8 nucleotides line up with TRBD2. Germline V CDR1 and CDR2: LNHNV, YYDKDF (reference sequence). V lost 0 bases to trimming and J lost 8 bases; unmatched junction nucleotides: 11. This CDR3 has 16 amino acids. The CDR3 sequence: CATSRDSASGPDTQYF. In nucleotides, the CDR3 is TGTGCCACCAGCAGAGATTCGGCTAGCGGGCCCGACACCCAGTACTTC.

The table lists this clone with a few counts. The genes are TRBV6-5 and TRBJ1-6; 7 bases are shared with TRBD1. This CDR3 has 14 residues. CDR1 is MNHEY, CDR2 SVGAGI, per germline. V gave up 6 bases and J gave up 4 bases; unmatched junction bases: 3. CDR3 sequence reads: CASRLTGYNSPLHF. CDR3 in DNA: TGTGCCAGCAGACTGACAGGGTATAATTCACCCCTCCACTTT.

This chain connects TRBV13 to TRBJ1-2; D gene ambiguous. V dropped 2 bases and J dropped 7 bases, with 11 bases sitting between them. Germline CDR1 and CDR2: PRHDT and FYEKMQ (reference sequence). The CDR3 has 13 amino acids. This chain's CDR3 is CASSLSGSGGYTF. The CDR3 DNA is TGTGCCAGCAGCTTATCCGGGAGCGGTGGCTACACCTTC.

In its sample, this clone was seen once. The chain couples TRBV5-1 to TRBJ2-5; D not certain. This CDR3 spans 13 amino acids. V was clipped by 3 bases and J by 2 bases, with 8 bases between them. Germline assignment: CDR1 SGHRS and CDR2 YFSETQ. This CDR3 reads CASSSDGQETQYF. The CDR3, as DNA: TGCGCCAGCAGCTCGGACGGACAAGAGACCCAGTACTTC.